These 23 T cell receptor beta chains came from one sample sequenced in a study of blood T cell repertoires in COVID-19. The method was immunoSEQ multiplex PCR; TCRdb's version includes in-frame clones alone and lacks a portion of them. The table has under 300,000 clones, 88% seen once. Input material: peripheral blood. These receptors were collected from a woman aged 40-49 years who had recovered from COVID-19.

The chain employs TRBV28 and TRBJ1-2; TRBD1 matches at 10 bases. CDR3 length equals 16 residues. CDR1 and CDR2 (germline): MDHEN, SYDVKM. J lost 2 bases, V lost 4 bases, and 7 bases had no gene match. CDR3 bases: TGTGCCAGCAGTTGGGGGACAGGGGTGGCGAACTATGGCTACACCTTC. Protein product: CASSWGTGVANYGYTF.

This sequence joins TRBV29-1 and TRBJ2-7, with D possibly matching TRBD1 (6 bases). CDR1 and CDR2 from the germline V gene are SQVTM and ANQGSEA. CDR3 size: 12 residues. V was cut by 7 bases and J by 1 base, with 11 bases left in between. As DNA, the CDR3 is TGCAGCGGGGGGCAGGGTTCCTACGAGCAGTACTTC. Protein product: CSGGQGSYEQYF.

The rearrangement joins TRBV5-1 to TRBJ2-3; 8 nucleotides line up with TRBD2. With V trimmed by 0 bases and J by 10 bases, 10 bases remained unmatched. This CDR3 has 15 amino acids. From germline, CDR1 is SGHRS and CDR2 YFSETQ. The CDR3 here is CASSLGTSRSSSQYF. CDR3 DNA sequence: TGCGCCAGCAGCTTGGGGACTAGCAGGAGTTCATCGCAGTATTTT.

The chain is built from TRBV20-1 and TRBJ2-7; maybe TRBD2 (5 bases). Looked up from germline, CDR1 is DFQATT and CDR2 is SNEGSKA (reference sequence). The germline V and J ends were trimmed by 4 bases and 3 bases, with 7 bases remaining between them. This CDR3 comprises 11 residues. CDR3 residues: CSAIRDYEQYF. CDR3 coding DNA: TGCAGTGCTATCCGGGACTACGAGCAGTACTTC.

The chain uses TRBV7-9 and TRBJ2-7; the D is unclear. V was pared by 7 bases and J by 7 bases, with 17 bases between. Per germline, CDR1 SEHNR and CDR2 FQNEAQ (reference sequence). This CDR3 comprises 13 residues. CDR3 DNA: TGTGCCAGCACCCAGGCAGGCTTGGAAGAGCAGTACTTC. Encoded protein: CASTQAGLEEQYF.

The chain combines TRBV9 with TRBJ1-2; 8 bases line up with TRBD1. V gave up 4 bases and J gave up 4 bases; unmatched junction bases: 9. CDR3 length: 15 amino acids. Germline CDR1 SGDLS, CDR2 YYNGEE. Written as DNA, the CDR3 is TGTGCCAGCAGCCCGGACAGGGCCCACCTCTATGGCTACACCTTC. Translating gives CASSPDRAHLYGYTF.

The rearrangement uses TRBV7-3 and TRBJ2-1, with D possibly matching TRBD1 (6 bases). This CDR3 spans 15 amino acids. V shed 5 bases and J shed 2 bases, with 13 bases lying between them. Germline lookup yields CDR1 SGHTA and CDR2 FQGTGA. The CDR3 sequence is CASSPDTGTYNEQFF. The DNA for the CDR3 is TGTGCCAGCAGCCCGGATACAGGGACCTACAATGAGCAGTTCTTC.

The chain links TRBV19 to TRBJ2-2; TRBD1 aligns across 7 bases. Trimming removed 7 bases from V and 3 bases from J; junction bases left unmatched: 5. CDR1 is LNHDA and CDR2 is SQIVND in the germline V gene (reference sequence). This CDR3 spans 14 amino acids. CDR3 nucleotides: TGTGCCAGTAAAGGACAGGCCTACACCGGGGAGCTGTTTTTT. Its translation: CASKGQAYTGELFF.

This clone was seen only once. This sequence joins TRBV24-1 and TRBJ1-1; TRBD1 agrees at 8 bases. This CDR3 is 12 amino acids long. Per germline, CDR1 KGHDR and CDR2 SFDVKD. Trimming at V came to 2 bases and at J to 10 bases, leaving 2 bases not matched to a gene. DNA for the CDR3: TGTGCCACCAGTGATTCCACAGGGGGAGCTTTCTTT. Encoded protein: CATSDSTGGAFF.

The chain uses TRBV7-2 and TRBJ1-6, with 8 bases fitting TRBD1. The J segment lost 0 bases and the V segment lost 1 base, leaving 5 bases of the junction unmatched. The germline V gene has CDR1 SGHTA and CDR2 FQGNSA. The CDR3 runs 18 residues. The CDR3 DNA is TGTGCCAGCAGCTTAGTTCAGGGGGCAAACTCCTATAATTCACCCCTCCACTTT. Protein product: CASSLVQGANSYNSPLHF.

The chain links TRBV10-3 to TRBJ1-5; 8 bases are a match to TRBD1. Germline V CDR1 and CDR2: ENHRY, SYGVKD. The junction had 7 bases not matched to a gene; V was cut back by 0 bases and J by 6 bases. This CDR3 contains 16 residues. CDR3 coding DNA: TGTGCCATCAGTGAGTCGATGGGAGACAGGGGTCAGCCCCAGCATTTT. Translating gives CAISESMGDRGQPQHF.

This chain links TRBV9 with TRBJ1-6; unclear D gene. Trimming removed 0 bases at V and 7 bases at J, with 8 bases between. The CDR3 is made up of 14 amino acids. The germline V gene has CDR1 SGDLS and CDR2 YYNGEE. The CDR3 nucleotides are TGTGCCAGCAGCGTAGCGGGAGAGAATTCACCCCTCCACTTT. The encoded protein is CASSVAGENSPLHF. The whole variable domain, remainder taken from reference TRBV9 and TRBJ1-6, is DSGVTQTPKHLITATGQRVTLRCSPRSGDLSVYWYQQSLDQGLQFLIQYYNGEERAKGNILERFSAQQFPDLHSELNLSSLELGDSALYFCASSVAGENSPLHFGNGTRLTVT.

This clone has a handful of counts. This chain joins TRBV5-3 and TRBJ2-1; TRBD2 aligns across 8 bases. TRBV5-3 has ORF status, its function being uncertain. The ends lost 0 bases at V and 1 base at J; junction bases unmatched: 18. The CDR3 totals 21 residues. Here the CDR3 DNA reads TGTGCCAGAAGCTTGGATTCGATATCCGGAGGCCAGCGGGAGTCCTACAATGAGCAGTTCTTC. Translation gives CARSLDSISGGQRESYNEQFF.

The J gene is TRBJ1-2, the V gene TRBV6-1, with a tentative D call TRBD1 (6 bases). This CDR3 has 16 amino acids. CDR1 is MNHNS and CDR2 is SASEGT in the germline V gene. V was trimmed by 4 bases and J by 0 bases, leaving 15 bases between them. The CDR3 sequence is CASSGQAHQANYGYTF. Written as DNA, the CDR3 is TGTGCCAGCAGTGGACAGGCCCACCAAGCTAACTATGGCTACACCTTC.

The chain recombines TRBV24-1 with TRBJ2-1; the D gene is possibly TRBD2 (6 bases). CDR3 size: 16 residues. Trimming took off 0 bases at V and 5 bases at J, with 13 bases between the two ends. The germline V gene encodes CDR1 KGHDR and CDR2 SFDVKD. The CDR3 loop is CATSDLGETGDNEQFF. DNA of the CDR3: TGTGCCACCAGTGATTTGGGGGAGACGGGGGACAATGAGCAGTTCTTC.

The V call is TRBV6-5, the J call TRBJ1-5, with a tentative D call TRBD1 (6 bases). V was shortened by 0 bases and J by 2 bases, with 11 bases between the two germline ends. The CDR3 extends over 16 amino acids. In germline, CDR1 is MNHEY, CDR2 SVGAGI. This chain's CDR3 is CASSYSGPGGNQPQHF. In nucleotides, the CDR3 is TGTGCCAGCAGTTACTCAGGGCCAGGGGGCAATCAGCCCCAGCATTTT.

This rearrangement joins TRBV16 to TRBJ2-5; 8 bases line up with TRBD1. CDR3 size: 14 residues. The V gene's germline CDR1 is KGHSY and CDR2 FQNENV. The junction had 6 bases not matched to a gene; V was cut back by 4 bases and J by 5 bases. This CDR3 is CASSPRWDRETQYF. CDR3 in DNA: TGTGCCAGCAGCCCAAGATGGGACAGGGAGACCCAGTACTTC.

Comment on this clone: Within the sample, other DNA sequences also encode this same CDR3. J is TRBJ2-1 and V is TRBV7-3; TRBD2 matches at 10 bases. With 5 bases clipped from V and 0 bases from J, the junction kept 1 base outside the gene matches. The CDR3 extends over 15 amino acids. Per germline, CDR1 SGHTA and CDR2 FQGTGA. CDR3 sequence (DNA): TGTGCCAGCAGCCGGACTAGCGGCTCCTACAATGAGCAGTTCTTC. Residues: CASSRTSGSYNEQFF.

The chain couples TRBV10-3 to TRBJ1-6; D is undetermined. Germline CDR1 and CDR2: ENHRY and SYGVKD. Trimming pared 0 bases from V and 11 bases from J, leaving 14 bases between. This CDR3 region has 15 residues. The CDR3 DNA is TGTGCCATCAGTGAGTCCCGCATCCCAGTCCCACCCCTCCACTTT. Its protein is CAISESRIPVPPLHF.

This sequence joins TRBV7-2 and TRBJ1-5; D unresolved. Between the trimmed V and J ends, which lost 3 bases and 5 bases, there was a span of 8 bases. Germline V CDR1 and CDR2: SGHTA, FQGNSA. The CDR3 is made up of 13 amino acids. In nucleotides, the CDR3 is TGTGCCAGCAGCTTCACAAACGATCAGCCCCAGCATTTT. Residues: CASSFTNDQPQHF.

The chain combines TRBV2 with TRBJ2-7; D possibly corresponds to TRBD1 (5 bases). Germline V gives CDR1 SNHLY, CDR2 FYNNEI. Between the trimmed V and J ends, which lost 7 bases and 1 base, there was a span of 11 bases. This CDR3 has 13 amino acids. The CDR3 is CASTQGRSYEQYF. Written as DNA, the CDR3 is TGTGCCAGCACTCAGGGAAGGTCCTACGAGCAGTACTTC.

The rearrangement joins TRBV7-3 to TRBJ2-7; 8 bases agree with TRBD2. CDR1 is SGHTA and CDR2 is FQGTGA in the germline V gene. The CDR3 consists of 13 residues. With V trimmed by 5 bases and J by 5 bases, 5 bases remained unmatched. The CDR3 bases are TGTGCCAGCAGCCGCGGCGGGAGGAACGAGCAGTACTTC. It codes for CASSRGGRNEQYF.

This chain joins TRBV6-5 and TRBJ1-2; TRBD1 might be the D (6 bases). Germline CDR1 and CDR2: MNHEY and SVGAGI. The CDR3 is 15 residues long. Trimming removed 0 bases at V and 3 bases at J, with 11 bases between. The CDR3 DNA is TGTGCCAGCAGTTACTCCCGCAGGGGTGACTATGGCTACACCTTC. Translated, it gives CASSYSRRGDYGYTF.